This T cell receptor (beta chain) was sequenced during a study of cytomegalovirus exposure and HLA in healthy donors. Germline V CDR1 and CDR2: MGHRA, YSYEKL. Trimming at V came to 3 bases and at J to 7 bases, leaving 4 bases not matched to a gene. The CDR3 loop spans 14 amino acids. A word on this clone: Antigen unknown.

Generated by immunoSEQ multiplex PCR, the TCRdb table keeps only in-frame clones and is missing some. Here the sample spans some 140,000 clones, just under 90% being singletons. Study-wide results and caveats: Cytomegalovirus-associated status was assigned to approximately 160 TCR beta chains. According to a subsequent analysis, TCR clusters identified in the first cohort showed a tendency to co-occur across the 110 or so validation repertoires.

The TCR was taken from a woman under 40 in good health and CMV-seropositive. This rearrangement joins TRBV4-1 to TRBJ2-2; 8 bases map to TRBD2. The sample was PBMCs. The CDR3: CASSQREVGGELFF. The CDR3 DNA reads TGCGCCAGCAGCCAGCGGGAGGTCGGCGGGGAGCTGTTTTTT.